Listed below are T cell receptor beta chains from one sample, sequenced in a study of breast tumors, draining lymph nodes, adjacent tissues. One entry per CDR3 protein results from TCRdb running MiXCR on the multiplex PCR reads. The table includes tens of thousands of distinct CDR3 sequences, 45% to 75% detected once. The sequenced sample was breast tumor tissue. The receptor source for this set is a female donor with breast cancer. Some clones in this sample may be carry-over from other donors' samples. Both conserved end residues are part of each CDR3. The order of the fields is J gene, D gene, V gene, clone size, CDR3 protein, CDR3 DNA. D genes are given only for firm matches. Expanded clones are given a class, and other clones once, few, many or no size at all.

j_call: TRBJ2-5
d_call: TRBD2
v_call: TRBV20-1
clone_size: .
cdr3_aa: CSARGGNLQETQYF
cdr3_nt: TGCAGTGCTAGGGGGGGGAACCTCCAAGAGACCCAGTACTTC

j_call: TRBJ2-7
d_call: TRBD1
v_call: TRBV20-1
clone_size: .
cdr3_aa: CSAITGAGIREQYF
cdr3_nt: TGCAGTGCTATCACAGGGGCTGGAATTAGGGAGCAGTACTTC

j_call: TRBJ2-5
d_call: TRBD1
v_call: TRBV7-7
clone_size: once
cdr3_aa: CASSLETGGEETQYF
cdr3_nt: TGTGCTAGCAGCTTAGAAACAGGGGGCGAAGAGACCCAGTACTTC

j_call: TRBJ2-7
d_call: .
v_call: TRBV28
clone_size: many
cdr3_aa: CASSFNTYYEQYF
cdr3_nt: TGTGCCAGCAGTTTCAACACATACTACGAGCAGTACTTC

j_call: TRBJ2-1
d_call: .
v_call: TRBV20-1
clone_size: many
cdr3_aa: CSARHRGGGSGYNEQFF
cdr3_nt: TGCAGTGCTAGACATCGTGGGGGCGGGAGTGGGTACAATGAGCAGTTCTTC

j_call: TRBJ2-6
d_call: TRBD1
v_call: TRBV2
clone_size: many
cdr3_aa: CASRAGQGKSGANVLTF
cdr3_nt: TGTGCCAGCAGGGCGGGACAGGGGAAGTCTGGGGCCAACGTCCTGACTTTC

j_call: TRBJ2-7
d_call: TRBD1
v_call: TRBV7-8
clone_size: medium-sized
cdr3_aa: CASSSQGTEQYF
cdr3_nt: TGTGCCAGCAGCTCACAGGGGACCGAGCAGTACTTC

j_call: TRBJ2-5
d_call: TRBD2
v_call: TRBV7-9
clone_size: once
cdr3_aa: CASSHRTSGKETQYF
cdr3_nt: TGTGCCAGCAGCCACCGGACTAGCGGGAAAGAGACCCAGTACTTC

j_call: TRBJ2-7
d_call: TRBD1
v_call: TRBV10-3
clone_size: .
cdr3_aa: CAISSDRVGRNEQYF
cdr3_nt: TGTGCCATCAGTTCTGACAGGGTAGGTAGGAACGAGCAGTACTTC

j_call: TRBJ1-1
d_call: .
v_call: TRBV20-1
clone_size: many
cdr3_aa: CSATFGTEAFF
cdr3_nt: TGCAGTGCCACATTTGGCACTGAAGCTTTCTTT

j_call: TRBJ1-5
d_call: TRBD1
v_call: TRBV27
clone_size: many
cdr3_aa: CASSFQGEEDQPQHF
cdr3_nt: TGTGCCAGCAGTTTTCAGGGGGAGGAAGATCAGCCCCAGCATTTT

j_call: TRBJ2-5
d_call: TRBD2
v_call: TRBV20-1
clone_size: many
cdr3_aa: CSAPASGGAETQYF
cdr3_nt: TGCAGTGCCCCGGCTAGCGGGGGGGCGGAGACCCAGTACTTC

j_call: TRBJ2-7
d_call: .
v_call: TRBV7-9
clone_size: medium-sized
cdr3_aa: CASSLNWDYEQYF
cdr3_nt: TGTGCCAGCAGCTTAAACTGGGACTACGAGCAGTACTTC

j_call: TRBJ2-3
d_call: .
v_call: TRBV6-5
clone_size: many
cdr3_aa: CASRDSPTDTQYF
cdr3_nt: TGTGCCAGCCGAGACAGTCCCACAGATACGCAGTATTTT

j_call: TRBJ2-3
d_call: TRBD2
v_call: TRBV25-1
clone_size: .
cdr3_aa: CASRPAGATDTQYF
cdr3_nt: TGTGCCAGCAGACCAGCGGGGGCCACAGATACGCAGTATTTT

j_call: TRBJ2-7
d_call: .
v_call: TRBV20-1
clone_size: .
cdr3_aa: CSATGSSYEQYF
cdr3_nt: TGCAGTGCTACAGGGAGCTCCTACGAGCAGTACTTC

j_call: TRBJ1-5
d_call: .
v_call: TRBV7-2
clone_size: medium-sized
cdr3_aa: CASSLRGNQPQHF
cdr3_nt: TGTGCCAGCAGCTTAAGGGGGAATCAGCCCCAGCATTTT

j_call: TRBJ1-3
d_call: .
v_call: TRBV5-8
clone_size: medium-sized
cdr3_aa: CASSLFSRGTDTIYF
cdr3_nt: TGTGCCAGCAGCCTTTTCTCCAGGGGAACGGACACCATATATTTT

j_call: TRBJ1-2
d_call: .
v_call: TRBV7-9
clone_size: .
cdr3_aa: CASSLASSHGSYGYTF
cdr3_nt: TGTGCCAGCAGCTTGGCTAGCTCGCATGGGAGCTATGGCTACACCTTC

j_call: TRBJ2-1
d_call: TRBD2
v_call: TRBV11-2
clone_size: .
cdr3_aa: CASSPTGLAGAGEQFF
cdr3_nt: TGTGCCAGCAGCCCCACGGGACTAGCGGGGGCCGGTGAGCAGTTCTTC

j_call: TRBJ2-7
d_call: .
v_call: TRBV11-2
clone_size: .
cdr3_aa: CASSLGLAYEQYF
cdr3_nt: TGTGCCAGCAGCTTAGGGTTGGCCTACGAGCAGTACTTC

j_call: TRBJ1-6
d_call: TRBD1
v_call: TRBV20-1
clone_size: .
cdr3_aa: CSARRTGSYNSPLHF
cdr3_nt: TGCAGTGCTAGGAGGACAGGTTCTTATAATTCACCCCTCCACTTT

j_call: TRBJ1-2
d_call: .
v_call: TRBV5-1
clone_size: medium-sized
cdr3_aa: CASSFSEDGYTF
cdr3_nt: TGCGCCAGCAGCTTCTCCGAGGATGGCTACACCTTC

j_call: TRBJ1-5
d_call: .
v_call: TRBV19
clone_size: medium-sized
cdr3_aa: CASSTDKARGNQPQHF
cdr3_nt: TGTGCCAGTAGTACGGACAAGGCAAGAGGCAATCAGCCCCAGCATTTT

j_call: TRBJ1-4
d_call: .
v_call: TRBV20-1
clone_size: many
cdr3_aa: CSALDRRNEKLFF
cdr3_nt: TGCAGTGCTCTGGACAGACGTAATGAAAAACTGTTTTTT